Below are 29 T cell receptor gamma chains sequenced from a single sample in a study of gamma-delta chains in newborns, infants, children. TCRdb reprocessed the reads using CATT. The sample records over 400 gamma-chain clones, approximately 38% being singletons. Sequenced input: blood. The receptor source for this set is a child who was a newborn, infant or young child, either healthy, febrile or measles-vaccinated (not recorded which).

This clone was detected a few times. This clone may be a read error of a much larger clone one base away. The rearrangement joins TRGV9 to TRGJP. TCRdb offers no J gene call, so here the DNA was matched to germline to obtain one. Germline CDR1 reads GITISATS; CDR2 reads ISYDGTV (reference sequence). The CDR3 length is 15 residues. J was trimmed by 5 bases and V by 2 bases; bases with no gene match: 0. For the CDR3, the DNA is TGTGCCTTGTGGGAGGAAGAGTTGGGCAAAAAAATCAAGGTATTT. Protein product: CALWEEELGKKIKVF.

With respect to this clone: A read error may explain this, as a much larger clone is one base away. J is TRGJ1 or TRGJ2 and V is TRGV4. The J gene comes from matching the DNA to germline here; TCRdb lacks it. Per the germline V gene, CDR1 is EGSTGY and CDR2 is YDSYTSSV. This CDR3 comprises 12 residues. V trimming: 0 bases; J trimming: 6 bases; junction bases outside the gene matches: 2. Here the CDR3 DNA reads TGTGCCACCTGGGATGGGGCTTATAAGAAACTCTTT. Protein sequence: CATWDGAYKKLF.

Details on this clone: The DNA is omitted, as the CDR3 cannot be located on it reliably, and the CDR3 follows TCRdb's listing. No call exists for the J gene, whereas the V gene is TRGV9. The length of the CDR3 is 31 amino acids, counting both ends. Germline V lookup: CDR1 GITISATS, CDR2 ISYDGTV (reference sequence). The CDR3 here is CALWGVSSVRNSLAVEQHLLSQVGIGRIQHF.

As for this clone: TCRdb lists the protein of a much larger clone for this DNA, which differs at residue 4, so this is likely a read error; the protein given here is translated from the DNA itself. The V call is TRGV9, the J call TRGJP. TCRdb does not report a J gene; here it was assigned by matching the DNA to germline references. CDR3 size: 16 residues. CDR1 and CDR2 (germline): GITISATS, ISYDGTV (reference sequence). CDR3 loop: CALREVQELGKKIKVF. For the CDR3, the DNA is TGTGCCTTGCGGGAGGTGCAAGAGTTGGGCAAAAAAATCAAGGTATTT.

By sample share, this clone is large (0.1 to 1%). The identical CDR3 is also encoded by other nucleotide sequences in the sample. V and J are TRGV5 and TRGJ1 or TRGJ2. Here the J gene came from matching the DNA to germline, since TCRdb omits it. Germline CDR1 VINAFY, CDR2 YDVSNSKD. The CDR3 consists of 12 residues. V lost 0 bases and J lost 7; bases outside the gene matches: 3. The CDR3: CATWDRQYKKLF. CDR3 in DNA: TGTGCCACCTGGGACAGGCAATATAAGAAACTCTTT.

Only a few counts were recorded for this clone. This sequence joins TRGV8 and TRGJ1 or TRGJ2. Here the J gene came from matching the DNA to germline, since TCRdb omits it. In germline, CDR1 is VENAVY, CDR2 YDSYNSRV. V dropped 2 bases and J dropped 11; count of bases not matched to a gene: 0. This CDR3 region has 9 residues. CDR3 sequence: CATWDKKLF. In DNA form, the CDR3 reads TGTGCCACCTGGGATAAGAAACTCTTT.

Turning to this clone: This sequence may be a read error, since a much larger clone differs from it by one base. This chain uses TRGV9 with TRGJP. Here the J gene came from matching the DNA to germline, since TCRdb omits it. Germline CDR1 reads GITISATS; CDR2 reads ISYDGTV (reference sequence). CDR3 length: 17 residues. The trim removed 5 bases at V and 4 bases at J, leaving 8 bases unmatched. The CDR3 loop reads CALWGPHQELGKKIKVF. The CDR3 DNA follows: TGTGCCTTGTGGGGGCCACACCAAGAGTTGGGCAAAAAAATCAAGGTATTT.

A few counts support this clone. A junction end diverges from the germline sequence, so it may reflect a read error. Other DNA sequences in the same sample also yield this CDR3. This rearrangement joins TRGV9 to TRGJP1. Assignment of the J gene here rests on matching the DNA to germline, because TCRdb gives none. This CDR3 has 16 amino acids. Germline V gene sequence: CDR1 GITISATS, CDR2 ISYDGTV (reference sequence). This chain's CDR3 is CALWEVLYTTGWFKIF. The CDR3 bases are TGTGCTTTGTGGGAGGTGCTTTATACCACTGGTTGGTTCAAGATATTT.

As to this clone: The DNA is omitted, as the CDR3 cannot be located on it reliably, and the CDR3 follows TCRdb's listing. No J gene was named, though the V gene is TRGV9. Per germline, CDR1 GITISATS and CDR2 ISYDGTV (reference sequence). A total of 32 residues make up the CDR3, ends included. This CDR3 is CALWEVRSSIRNSLAVEQHLLSQVSIGRIQHF.

Sample share makes this clone hyperexpanded. In the same sample, other DNA sequences code for this CDR3. The V gene is TRGV9, the J gene TRGJP. Germline V gene sequence: CDR1 GITISATS, CDR2 ISYDGTV (reference sequence). V lost 0 bases, J lost 6 bases, and 2 bases stayed unmatched. The CDR3 covers 16 residues. The CDR3 sequence: CALWEVRELGKKIKVF. CDR3 DNA sequence: TGTGCCTTGTGGGAGGTGCGAGAGTTGGGCAAAAAAATCAAGGTATTT.

This clone was found once. Given a much more abundant clone one base away, this may be a read error. The V and J genes are TRGV3 and TRGJP2. Germline matching of the DNA provided the J gene here, since TCRdb leaves it blank. V dropped 9 bases and J dropped 0; count of bases not matched to a gene: 7. The germline gives CDR1 VTNTFY, CDR2 YDVSTARD (reference sequence). This CDR3 comprises 14 residues. The CDR3 protein is CATRGYSSDWIKTF. The CDR3 coding sequence is TGTGCCACCCGGGGCTATAGTAGTGATTGGATCAAGACGTTT.

As to this clone: Being one base from a much bigger clone, this may be a read error. The sample contains more than one DNA sequence encoding this CDR3. This chain connects TRGV5 to TRGJ1 or TRGJ2. Here the J gene came from matching the DNA to germline, since TCRdb omits it. CDR1 and CDR2 from the germline V gene are VINAFY and YDVSNSKD. This CDR3 has 12 amino acids. Here the CDR3 reads CATWDRQYKKLF. The CDR3 DNA reads TGCGCCACCTGGGACAGGCAATATAAGAAACTCTTT.

Within the sample, this clone is large. This chain uses TRGV9 with TRGJP. V shed 1 base, J shed 6 bases, and the junction held 3 bases outside the gene matches. In germline, CDR1 is GITISATS, CDR2 ISYDGTV (reference sequence). This CDR3 comprises 16 residues. CDR3 protein: CALWEVGELGKKIKVF. CDR3 coding DNA: TGTGCCTTGTGGGAGGTCGGAGAGTTGGGCAAAAAAATCAAGGTATTT.

This clone is judged large (0.1 to 1%). The V and J genes are TRGV2 and TRGJ1 or TRGJ2. Germline assignment: CDR1 EGSNGY and CDR2 YDSYNSKV. This CDR3 spans 12 amino acids. V shed 1 base, J shed 3 bases, and the junction held 0 bases outside the gene matches. The CDR3 nucleotides read TGTGCCACCTGGGACGGTTATTATAAGAAACTCTTT. It translates to CATWDGYYKKLF.

This clone came up a few times. TCRdb has a much larger clone's protein, which differs at residue 6 from the translation of this DNA, likely because of a read error; what is shown is the protein translated from the DNA. This chain connects TRGV4 to TRGJ1 or TRGJ2. Because TCRdb records no J gene, it was assigned here through a match of the DNA to germline. Germline CDR1 and CDR2: EGSTGY and YDSYTSSV. Trimming took 2 bases from V and 4 from J; bases not matched to a gene: 5. The CDR3 sequence is 13 residues long. CDR3 loop: CATWDDAYYKKLF. Here the CDR3 DNA reads TGTGCCACCTGGGATGACGCCTATTATAAGAAACTCTTT.

No J gene was named, though the V gene is TRGV9. The germline CDR1 and CDR2 sequences are GITISATS and ISYDGTV (reference sequence). The CDR3 has 11 amino acids. For the CDR3, the DNA is TGTGCCGTGTGGGAGGAGAAAAAGAGACTCTTT. It codes for CAVWEEKKRLF.

For this clone: This likely came from a read error, as a far larger clone is one base away. The chain has TRGV9 and TRGJP. The J gene is not listed in TCRdb, so it was assigned here from a DNA match to germline. CDR3 size: 16 residues. The germline gives CDR1 GITISATS, CDR2 ISYDGTV (reference sequence). CDR3 bases: TGTGCCTTGTGGGAGGTGCAAGAGGTGGGCAAAAAAATCAAGGTATTT. It encodes CALWEVQEVGKKIKVF.

This clone is large by share. Other DNA sequences of this sample code for an identical CDR3. The rearrangement uses TRGV3 and TRGJ1 or TRGJ2. Since TCRdb gives no J gene, matching the DNA to germline was used here to assign it. The CDR3 has 13 residues. The trim removed 0 bases at V and 5 bases at J, leaving 4 bases unmatched. Germline V gene data show CDR1 as VTNTFY and CDR2 as YDVSTARD (reference sequence). The CDR3 sequence: CATWDRRDYKKLF. CDR3 in DNA: TGTGCCACCTGGGACAGGCGGGATTATAAGAAACTCTTT.

A remark on this clone: Being one base from a much bigger clone, this may be a read error. This chain connects TRGV3 to TRGJP1. The J gene was not available in TCRdb and was assigned here by matching the DNA to germline segments. CDR1 and CDR2 from the germline V gene are VTNTFY and YDVSTARD (reference sequence). The CDR3 totals 14 residues. DNA for the CDR3: TGTGCCACCTGGGACGGGATCACTGGTCGGTTCAAGATATTT. As protein: CATWDGITGRFKIF.

Worth noting for this clone: A much larger clonotype is one base distant, so this may be a read error. Other DNA variants within this sample encode the same CDR3. V gene assignment gives TRGV9, but the J gene was left uncalled. CDR1 and CDR2 from the germline V gene are GITISATS and ISYDGTV (reference sequence). This CDR3 is built from 15 residues. The CDR3 loop reads CALWEVELGKKIKVF. The CDR3 DNA sequence: TGTGCCTTGTGGGAGGTGGAGTTGGGCAAAAAAATCAAGGTATTC.

This chain's CDR3 is CALWEVPLRNSSAVEQHLLSQVSIGRIQHF. The CDR3 DNA sequence: TGTGCCTTGTGGGAGGTGCCTTTAAGAAACTCTTCGGCAGTGGAACAACACTTGTTGTCACAGGTAAGTATCGGAAGAATACAACATTTC. No J gene was called, and the V gene is TRGV9. CDR3 size: 30 residues. Germline V lookup: CDR1 GITISATS, CDR2 ISYDGTV (reference sequence).

With regard to this clone: This likely reflects a read error, since a far larger clone is one base away. Other nucleotide sequences in the sample specify the same CDR3. This sequence joins TRGV9 and TRGJP. Germline V gives CDR1 GITISATS, CDR2 ISYDGTV (reference sequence). There are 16 residues in the CDR3. The CDR3 reads CALWEVQELGKKIKVF. In DNA, the CDR3 is TGTGCCTTGTGGGAGGTGCAAGAGTTGGGCAAAAAAATCAAGGTGTTT.

About this clone itself: A single base separates this from a much larger clone, so it may be a read error. This chain links TRGV2 with TRGJ1 or TRGJ2. The J gene was not available in TCRdb and was assigned here by matching the DNA to germline segments. Germline assignment: CDR1 EGSNGY and CDR2 YDSYNSKV. After removal of 5 bases from V and 3 bases from J, the junction contained 4 bases not matched to a gene. There are 12 residues in the CDR3. CDR3: CATWGGYYKKLF. The CDR3, as DNA: TGTGCCACCTGGGGCGGTTATTATAAGAAACTCTTT.

A note on this clone: This may be a read error, as it is one base from a much larger clone. This rearrangement joins TRGV2 to TRGJP2. TCRdb lists no J gene, so it was determined here by aligning the DNA to germline. The V gene's germline CDR1 is EGSNGY and CDR2 YDSYNSKV. This CDR3 region has 12 residues. CDR3 in DNA: TGTGCCACCTGGGATAGTGATTGGACCAAGACGTTT. Translating it yields CATWDSDWTKTF.

This clone was counted between two and nine times. The CDR3 region has the DNA TGTGCCACCTGGGATAGTTTTGGTTGGTTCAAGATATTT. Protein product: CATWDSFGWFKIF. The chain couples TRGV8 to TRGJP1. TCRdb offers no J gene call, so here the DNA was matched to germline to obtain one. Germline assignment: CDR1 VENAVY and CDR2 YDSYNSRV. The CDR3 covers 13 residues. V lost 1 base, J lost 7 bases, and 3 bases stayed unmatched.

This clone is large. A far larger clone is one base from this, pointing to a likely read error. The V call is TRGV8, the J call TRGJP1. V shed 1 base and J 4 bases; nucleotides not matched to a gene: 0. The germline V gene has CDR1 VENAVY and CDR2 YDSYNSRV. CDR3 length equals 13 residues. CDR3 sequence reads: CATWDSTGWFKIF. The CDR3 DNA follows: TGTGCCACCTGGGATAGCACTGGTTGGTTCAAGATATTT.

On this clone itself: No DNA is shown, since the ends of the CDR3 on it are uncertain; the CDR3 is the one TCRdb lists. The J gene is uncalled and the V gene is TRGV8. Termini included, the CDR3 measures 32 amino acids. The germline V gene has CDR1 VENAVY and CDR2 YDSYNSRV. CDR3 residues: CATWDHPLPRRNSLAVERHLLSQVSIGRIQHF.

The J gene is TRGJ1 or TRGJ2, the V gene TRGV9. Trimming at V came to 0 bases and at J to 4 bases, leaving 9 bases not matched to a gene. Germline values: CDR1 GITISATS, CDR2 ISYDGTV (reference sequence). This CDR3 contains 15 residues. In nucleotides, the CDR3 is TGTGCCTTGTGGGAGGTGCAAGAAGAGTATTATAAGAAACTCTTT. This encodes CALWEVQEEYYKKLF.

This clone was seen just once. No J gene was named, though the V gene is TRGV9. The CDR3 runs to 15 residues. Germline V gene sequence: CDR1 GITISATS, CDR2 ISYDGTV (reference sequence). The CDR3, as DNA: TGTGCCTTGTGGGAGCCCGTCTGGGTTTGTTATAAGAAACTATTT. Translating gives CALWEPVWVCYKKLF.